This T cell receptor beta chain was recovered during a study of shared clonotypes between healthy human individuals. Notes on the study in general: With few donors, the genetic and exposure-history diversity represented was limited. A reduction in generation probabilities was seen for non-shared clonotypes relative to those shared by all four donors.

Naive CD8 isolation took CD45RO-negative cells positively selected for CCR7 and excluded terminally differentiated effector memory CD45RA+ cells. Assay runs were performed at deep level. TCRdb keeps only in-frame clones here, not all; method: immunoSEQ multiplex PCR. The sample holds millions of clones, 85% to 95% seen once. With respect to this clone: Its antigen is as yet unknown.

What was sequenced was naive CD8+ T cells sorted from blood. This clonotype was obtained from a man between 18 and 29 years old in good health.

Written as DNA, the CDR3 is TGCGCCAGCAGCCAAGAATCCCTGCAGAATAACTATGGCTACACCTTC. Amino acid sequence: CASSQESLQNNYGYTF. The chain uses TRBV4-3 and TRBJ1-2; no firm D call. Germline V CDR1 and CDR2: LGHNA, YSLEER. V was pared by 0 bases and J by 1 base, with 12 bases between. The CDR3 runs to 16 residues.